This T cell receptor (beta chain) was retrieved from a study of T-cell memory formation after mild COVID-19. The study's findings and limits: Contracting clones from day 15 to 85 had balanced CD4/CD8; later expanders favoured CD4+. Chiefly within CM and EM were the contracting CD4+ clones; CD8+ ones were within EMRA. Researchers could not confirm that second-wave clones peaking on day 37 targeted SARS-CoV-2.

In regard to this clonotype: Its specificity is not known.

CDR3 length: 16 amino acids. The V end lost 5 bases, the J end lost 8 bases, and 22 bases lay between the germline ends. Constant-segment primers were used for 5'RACE, and the resulting TCR alpha and TCR beta cDNA libraries carried sample barcodes and UMIs. TCRdb itself ran the 5' RACE reads through MiXCR, one entry per CDR3 protein. The sample shows 390,000 or so distinct CDR3 sequences, about 17% of them seen only once. This clonotype was obtained from a man aged 18 to 30 who had mild COVID-19 (a few samples of this study predate the infection). Cell type and time point are not known. What was sequenced was PBMCs or a T cell subset sorted from them (not recorded which). The chain uses TRBV12-3 or TRBV12-4 and TRBJ2-1; D possibly matches TRBD1 or TRBD2 (5 bases each). The CDR3 coding sequence is TGTGCCAGCAGTCGGGTTCTTTTGGGGACGCCCGATGAGCAGTTCTTC. Amino acid sequence: CASSRVLLGTPDEQFF.